These T cell receptor beta chains were read from a single sample in a study of blood T cell repertoires in COVID-19. Repertoires were generated with immunoSEQ multiplex PCR, while TCRdb's copy carries only in-frame clones and drops some. The sample lists around 34,000 clones, about 80% occurring once. Sequencing used peripheral blood. These receptors came from a woman aged 70-85 years with acute or convalescent COVID-19. CDR3s include the opening cysteine and the closing phenylalanine or tryptophan. Each record gives: V gene, J gene, CDR3 protein.

>TRBV2|TRBJ2-7
CASSRQWQSYEQYF
>TRBV19|TRBJ2-1
CASSLLGTGNEQFF
>TRBV7-6|TRBJ1-3
CASSLAQGGFPGNTIYF
>TRBV5-6|TRBJ1-5
CASSLGQGQIQPQHF
>TRBV6-6|TRBJ1-1
CASRWTGENTEAFF
>TRBV25-1|TRBJ2-7
CASSEGSGAYEQYF
>TRBV27|TRBJ2-1
CASSLSGQGMDEQFF
>TRBV4-1|TRBJ1-6
CASSQDLRRGNSPLHF
>TRBV18|TRBJ1-4
CASSPPNLNEKLFF
>TRBV5-6|TRBJ1-1
CASSSRQGLFAFF
>TRBV5-1|TRBJ2-1
CASSSSGTGHNEQFF
>TRBV3-1/TRBV3-2|TRBJ2-6
CASGGVSGANVLTF
>TRBV5-4|TRBJ2-2
CASSLLAGELFF
>TRBV4-1|TRBJ2-7
CASSQEDRGRYEQYF
>TRBV5-1|TRBJ2-1
CASSPRQFWGLNEQFF
>TRBV29-1|TRBJ1-2
CSAEQGAPRGYTF
>TRBV2|TRBJ2-1
CASSELAVAYNEQFF
>TRBV3-1/TRBV3-2|TRBJ1-2
CASSHPTGIRYGYTF
>TRBV3-1/TRBV3-2|TRBJ1-3
CASSAGDLMSSGNTIYF
>TRBV6-5|TRBJ2-7
CASRTRGRVKFEQYF
>TRBV7-9|TRBJ2-3
CASSLSGQGTTQYF
>TRBV28|TRBJ1-5
CASSFTGGGQPQHF
>TRBV4-1|TRBJ2-3
CASSPRDFFTDTQYF
>TRBV28|TRBJ2-7
CASSLVSAYEQYF
>TRBV4-1|TRBJ1-1
CASSQQGVQTEAFF
>TRBV5-5|TRBJ1-1
CASSRTGVSEAFF
>TRBV7-9|TRBJ2-3
CATKRPPTDTQYF
>TRBV5-1|TRBJ2-7
CASTDRGAHEQYF
>TRBV20-1|TRBJ1-1
CSANEQMNTEAFF
>TRBV6-5|TRBJ2-3
CASSYSTSLDTQYF
>TRBV12-3/TRBV12-4|TRBJ1-2
CASTRGVYGYTF
>TRBV19|TRBJ2-5
CASSIDVGGIQETQYF
>TRBV3-1/TRBV3-2|TRBJ2-4
CASSQGTSGGVAKNIQYF
>TRBV7-9|TRBJ1-2
CASSGRGRVGYTF
>TRBV6-5|TRBJ1-1
CASSPGTGITEAFF